This T cell receptor (beta chain) was identified in a study of control samples from healthy donors and cancer patients. This clone showed up just once. The CDR3 totals 13 residues. Germline CDR1 is MGHDK and CDR2 is SYGVNS. Trimming took 3 bases from V and 0 from J, leaving 5 bases between them. Method: immunoSEQ multiplex PCR; TCRdb's copy keeps in-frame clones and lacks some. The sample includes approximately 89,000 clones, approximately 86% of them seen just once. This TCR was recovered from a man in his thirties or forties in good health. The rearrangement links TRBV25-1 to TRBJ1-1; D gene unclear. Sequences were obtained from blood. CDR3 protein: CASSEGLNTEAFF. The CDR3 DNA sequence: TGTGCCAGCAGTGAGGGGTTGAACACTGAAGCTTTCTTT.